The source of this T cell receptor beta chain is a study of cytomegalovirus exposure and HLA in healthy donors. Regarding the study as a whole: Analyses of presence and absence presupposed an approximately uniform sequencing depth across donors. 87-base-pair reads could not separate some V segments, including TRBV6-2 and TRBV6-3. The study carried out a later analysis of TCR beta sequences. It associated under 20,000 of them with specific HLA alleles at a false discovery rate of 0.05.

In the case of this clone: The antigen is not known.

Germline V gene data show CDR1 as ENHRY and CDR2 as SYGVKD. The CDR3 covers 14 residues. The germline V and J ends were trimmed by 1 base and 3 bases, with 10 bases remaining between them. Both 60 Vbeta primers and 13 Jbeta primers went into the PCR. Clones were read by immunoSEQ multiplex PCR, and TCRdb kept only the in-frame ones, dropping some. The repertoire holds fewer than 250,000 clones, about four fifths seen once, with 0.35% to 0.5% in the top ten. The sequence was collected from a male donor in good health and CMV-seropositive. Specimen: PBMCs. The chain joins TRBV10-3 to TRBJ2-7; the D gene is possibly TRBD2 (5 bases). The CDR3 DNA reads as TGTGCCATCAGTGAGTTGGGAGCCAGCTACGAGCAGTACTTC. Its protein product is CAISELGASYEQYF.